This T cell receptor beta chain was recovered during a study of CD8 T cells in ankylosing spondylitis. Study findings and constraints: Within ankylosing spondylitis blood, a TCR beta motif made up of seven or eight highly homologous variants appeared to be characteristic. In ankylosing spondylitis patients, matched synovial fluid reportedly showed significant enrichment of disease-linked clones.

This clonotype appeared many times. Antigen specificity is unknown. TCRdb reprocessed the 5' RACE reads via MiXCR and lists one record per CDR3 protein. The sample includes under 150,000 distinct CDR3 sequences, roughly 8.8% of them seen just once. The V end was cut by 2 bases, the J end by 0 bases, with 10 bases between. The CDR3 sequence is 15 residues long. Germline CDR1 is SGDLS and CDR2 is YYNGEE. The specimen was synovial fluid, either unsorted or a sorted T cell fraction (not recorded which). The receptor was derived from a male donor with ankylosing spondylitis. The chain links TRBV9 to TRBJ2-3, with D tentatively TRBD1 (6 bases). The CDR3 region has the DNA TGTGCCAGCAGCGTGGGGACATTTAGCACAGATACGCAGTATTTT. It translates to CASSVGTFSTDTQYF.